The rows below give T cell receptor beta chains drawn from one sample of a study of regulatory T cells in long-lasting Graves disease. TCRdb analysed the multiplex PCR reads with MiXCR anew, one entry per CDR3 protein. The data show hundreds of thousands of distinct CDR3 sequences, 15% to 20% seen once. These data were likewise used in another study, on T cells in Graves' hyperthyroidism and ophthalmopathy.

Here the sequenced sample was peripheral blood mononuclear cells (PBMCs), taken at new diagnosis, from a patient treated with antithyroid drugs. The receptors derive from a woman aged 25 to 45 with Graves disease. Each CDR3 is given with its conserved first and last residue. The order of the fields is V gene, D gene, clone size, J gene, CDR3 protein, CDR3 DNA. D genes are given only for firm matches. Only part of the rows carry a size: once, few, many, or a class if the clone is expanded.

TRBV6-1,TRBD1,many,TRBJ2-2,CASSGTGVIANTGELFF,TGTGCCAGCAGTGGGACAGGGGTTATCGCGAACACCGGGGAGCTGTTTTTT
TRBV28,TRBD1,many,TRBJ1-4,CASSSPGQGGEKLFF,TGTGCCAGCAGTTCACCGGGACAGGGCGGTGAAAAACTGTTTTTT
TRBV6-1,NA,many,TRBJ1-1,CASRRGHSATEAFF,TGTGCCAGCAGAAGGGGTCATAGTGCGACTGAAGCTTTCTTT
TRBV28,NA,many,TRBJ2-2,CASSPFDGVTGELFF,TGTGCCAGCAGTCCCTTCGATGGGGTAACCGGGGAGCTGTTTTTT
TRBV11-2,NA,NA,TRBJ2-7,CASSQGAGQTYEQYF,TGCGCCAGCAGCCAGGGAGCGGGACAGACCTACGAGCAGTACTTC
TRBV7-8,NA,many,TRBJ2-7,CASSLESTGNYEQYF,TGTGCCAGCAGCTTAGAATCGACAGGAAACTACGAGCAGTACTTC
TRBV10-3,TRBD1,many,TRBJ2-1,CAISESPRGQGSNEQFF,TGTGCCATCAGTGAATCCCCCCGGGGACAGGGATCCAATGAGCAGTTCTTC
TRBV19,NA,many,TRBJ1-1,CASSSIGTTEAFF,TGTGCCAGTAGTAGTATCGGTACCACTGAAGCTTTCTTT
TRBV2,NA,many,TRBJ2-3,CASSSQIYDTQYF,TGTGCCAGCAGTTCCCAGATTTACGATACGCAGTATTTT
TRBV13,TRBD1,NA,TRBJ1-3,CASTTDRGARGNTIYF,TGTGCCAGCACCACTGACAGGGGCGCGAGGGGAAACACCATATATTTT
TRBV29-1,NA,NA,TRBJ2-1,CSVEKTPRGSWRNEQFF,TGCAGCGTTGAAAAGACACCTCGGGGTAGTTGGAGAAATGAGCAGTTCTTC
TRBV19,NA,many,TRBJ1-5,CASSMDRQIARQPQHF,TGTGCCAGTAGTATGGATCGCCAAATAGCACGACAGCCCCAGCATTTT
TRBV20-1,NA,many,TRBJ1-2,CSSPLYGQQSDGYTF,TGCAGTTCACCGCTCTACGGACAGCAAAGCGATGGCTACACCTTC
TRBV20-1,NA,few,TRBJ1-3,CSARVGPISGNTIYF,TGCAGTGCTAGAGTCGGACCTATCTCTGGAAACACCATATATTTT
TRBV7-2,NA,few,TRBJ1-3,CASSLRPSSGNTIYF,TGTGCCAGCAGCTTACGCCCGAGCTCTGGAAACACCATATATTTT
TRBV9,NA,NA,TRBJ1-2,CASSNEDDYTF,TGTGCCAGCAGCAATGAGGATGACTACACCTTC
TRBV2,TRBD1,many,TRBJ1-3,CASSGTGMLSGNTIYF,TGTGCCAGCAGTGGGACAGGGATGCTCTCTGGAAACACCATATATTTT
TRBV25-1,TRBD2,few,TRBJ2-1,CASSEISGSSTDEQFF,TGTGCCAGCAGTGAGATAAGCGGGAGTAGTACCGATGAGCAGTTCTTC
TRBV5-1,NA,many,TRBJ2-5,CASSSGSPSETQYF,TGCGCCAGCAGCTCCGGGAGCCCCTCGGAGACCCAGTACTTC
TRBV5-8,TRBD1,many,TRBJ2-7,CASRLTGAYEQYF,TGTGCCAGCAGACTGACAGGGGCCTACGAGCAGTACTTC
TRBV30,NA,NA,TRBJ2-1,CAWSVLTWGESFF,TGTGCCTGGAGTGTACTTACATGGGGGGAGTCGTTCTTC
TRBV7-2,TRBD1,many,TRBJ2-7,CASSPQGDSYEQYF,TGTGCCAGCAGCCCCCAGGGGGATTCCTACGAGCAGTACTTC